A single sample is the source of the 22 T cell receptor beta chains below, sequenced in a study of T-cell reconstitution after alpha-beta-depleted transplantation in children. Preparing the TCRbeta library involved the use of unique molecular identifiers. TCRdb called the PCR reads again in MiXCR, with one record for every CDR3 protein. The sample holds about 640,000 distinct CDR3 sequences, approximately 15% seen once. This specimen was PBMCs from the stem cell graft donor, taken from the stem cell graft. The receptors derive from a human donor who donated a stem cell graft to a child with acute myeloid leukemia.

The chain couples TRBV6-1 to TRBJ2-3; 7 bases are shared with TRBD1. The V and J ends lost 6 bases and 4 bases, in that order; junction bases with no gene match: 10. The CDR3 sequence is 15 residues long. Germline assignment: CDR1 MNHNS and CDR2 SASEGT. The CDR3 DNA follows: TGTGCCAGCAGCCCCACAGGGGTAAGGGCAGATACGCAGTATTTT. It encodes CASSPTGVRADTQYF.

The chain employs TRBV5-6 and TRBJ1-1; D uncertain. The V gene's germline CDR1 is SGHDT and CDR2 YYEEEE. The length of the CDR3 is 14 residues. Trimming pared 3 bases from V and 5 bases from J, leaving 14 bases between. The CDR3 DNA reads as TGTGCCAGCAGCTATTTGGCAAGTCTAACTGAAGCTTTCTTT. Its protein product is CASSYLASLTEAFF. Using reference TRBV5-6 and TRBJ1-1 for the parts outside the CDR3, the full variable domain is DAGVTQSPTHLIKTRGQQVTLRCSPKSGHDTVSWYQQALGQGPQFIFQYYEEEERQRGNFPDRFSGHQFPNYSSELNVNALLLGDSALYLCASSYLASLTEAFFGQGTRLTVV.

The gene calls are TRBV28 and TRBJ1-1; D is ambiguous. Deletions cut 7 bases from V and 1 base from J, with 7 bases between. This CDR3 has 12 amino acids. Germline CDR1 reads MDHEN; CDR2 reads SYDVKM. DNA for the CDR3: TGTGCCAGCATCGGCCCGAACACTGAAGCTTTCTTT. Protein: CASIGPNTEAFF.

This clonotype turned up a few times. This chain joins TRBV9 and TRBJ2-3; TRBD2 might be the D (5 bases). V lost 0 bases, J lost 6 bases, and 8 bases lay in between. Germline V gives CDR1 SGDLS, CDR2 YYNGEE. The length of the CDR3 is 13 residues. DNA of the CDR3: TGTGCCAGCAGCGTAGCTGGGGAGGATACGCAGTATTTT. Translating it yields CASSVAGEDTQYF.

The J gene is TRBJ2-7, the V gene TRBV7-2; 11 bases are shared with TRBD2. CDR3 length: 14 amino acids. Germline CDR1 is SGHTA and CDR2 is FQGNSA. V lost 4 bases to trimming and J lost 7 bases; unmatched junction nucleotides: 6. CDR3 region: CASSSSGGPGEQYF. The DNA of the CDR3 is TGTGCCAGCAGCTCTAGCGGGGGGCCAGGGGAGCAGTACTTC.

About this clonotype: This sequence may be a read error, since a much larger clone differs from it by one base. The conserved phenylalanine or tryptophan is not found at the CDR3 terminus, so this likely reflects a read error. This chain connects TRBV20-1 to TRBJ2-3; TRBD1 matches 7 bases. J lost 0 bases, V lost 3 bases, and 6 bases had no gene match. The CDR3 contains 15 residues. Germline lookup yields CDR1 DFQATT and CDR2 SNEGSKA (reference sequence). CDR3: CSASDRESSTDTQYV. The CDR3 region has the DNA TGCAGTGCTAGTGACAGGGAATCGAGCACAGATACGCAGTATGTT.

In this sample, this clonotype turned up many times. The chain links TRBV20-1 to TRBJ2-3; 8 bases fit TRBD2. CDR1 is DFQATT, CDR2 SNEGSKA, per germline (reference sequence). The CDR3 runs 16 residues. The J segment lost 2 bases and the V segment lost 5 bases, leaving 12 bases of the junction unmatched. CDR3 residues: CSARGLSGGLTDTQYF. Written as DNA, the CDR3 is TGCAGTGCTCGGGGGCTAAGCGGGGGACTCACAGATACGCAGTATTTT.

The V and J genes are TRBV20-1 and TRBJ2-5, with a tentative D call TRBD2 (5 bases). Germline V gene sequence: CDR1 DFQATT, CDR2 SNEGSKA (reference sequence). CDR3 length: 12 residues. With 6 bases removed from V and 5 bases from J, the gap between germline ends came to 13 bases. The DNA of the CDR3 is TGCAGTGCCCTTCCGGGGTGGGAGACCCAGTACTTC. It specifies CSALPGWETQYF.

This clonotype was seen once. This chain connects TRBV9 to TRBJ1-5; D is perhaps TRBD1 (5 bases). This CDR3 comprises 14 residues. V lost 3 bases and J 7 bases, leaving 14 bases between the germline ends. Germline V lookup: CDR1 SGDLS, CDR2 YYNGEE. The CDR3 nucleotides read TGTGCCAGCAGCGCGAAAGGGGTCTGGCAGCCCCAGCATTTT. It codes for CASSAKGVWQPQHF.

This clonotype was found many times. The chain's CDR3 is CSASPGRGPDTQYF. In DNA, the CDR3 is TGCAGTGCTAGCCCGGGGAGGGGCCCAGATACGCAGTATTTT. This chain links TRBV20-1 with TRBJ2-3; 7 positions match TRBD2. The trim removed 3 bases at V and 4 bases at J, leaving 7 bases unmatched. The CDR3 has 14 residues. Germline V gene sequence: CDR1 DFQATT, CDR2 SNEGSKA (reference sequence).

This clonotype came up many times. V usage is TRBV15 and J usage is TRBJ1-1, with TRBD1 matching 7 bases. J lost 1 base, V lost 4 bases, and 6 bases had no gene match. The CDR3 is 15 amino acids. Germline CDR1 and CDR2: LNHNV and YYDKDF (reference sequence). The CDR3 DNA is TGTGCCACCAGCATCAACAGGGGACAGAACACTGAAGCTTTCTTT. As protein: CATSINRGQNTEAFF.

This clonotype was seen a few times. The chain links TRBV25-1 to TRBJ2-7; D possibly uses TRBD1 or TRBD2 (5 bases each). This CDR3 comprises 18 residues. The V gene's germline CDR1 is MGHDK and CDR2 SYGVNS. Trimming left V 0 bases short and J 2 bases short, with 20 bases between. Here the CDR3 DNA reads TGTGCCAGCAGTGAATACTTCCTCCGGGACGCGAGTACCTACGAGCAGTACTTC. Amino acids: CASSEYFLRDASTYEQYF.

The table lists this clonotype with many counts. A junction end diverges from the germline sequence, so it may reflect a read error. The gene calls are TRBV6-4 and TRBJ2-1, with 12 bases lining up with TRBD1. CDR1 MRHNA and CDR2 SNTAGT come from the germline V gene. This CDR3 is built from 17 residues. The chain's CDR3 is CAISDSLRDRGRNEQFF. In nucleotides, the CDR3 is TGTGCCATCAGTGACTCCTTGCGGGACAGGGGGCGAAATGAGCAGTTCTTC.

In its sample, this clonotype was seen a few times. The genes are TRBV7-2 and TRBJ1-1; D not certain. Trimming cost V 1 base and J 3 bases, with 9 bases left between them. The CDR3 totals 14 residues. Per the germline V gene, CDR1 is SGHTA and CDR2 is FQGNSA. The DNA for the CDR3 is TGTGCCAGCAGCTTAGAAGGGTACTACACTGAAGCTTTCTTT. Its translation: CASSLEGYYTEAFF. Using reference TRBV7-2 and TRBJ1-1 for the parts outside the CDR3, the full variable domain is GAGVSQSPSNKVTEKGKDVELRCDPISGHTALYWYRQSLGQGLEFLIYFQGNSAPDKSGLPSDRFSAERTGGSVSTLTIQRTQQEDSAVYLCASSLEGYYTEAFFGQGTRLTVV.

The chain has TRBV12-3 or TRBV12-4 and TRBJ1-5, with 9 bases matching TRBD1. V dropped 5 bases and J dropped 3; count of bases not matched to a gene: 5. CDR3 length: 15 residues. CDR3 in amino acids: CASSPGQGINQPQHF. The CDR3 nucleotides read TGTGCCAGCAGTCCGGGACAGGGAATCAATCAGCCCCAGCATTTT.

In regard to this clonotype: A much larger clone differs by one base, so this may be a read error. This chain joins TRBV7-9 and TRBJ2-2, with D perhaps being TRBD1 or TRBD2 (5 bases each). The CDR3 has 15 amino acids. Germline assignment: CDR1 SEHNR and CDR2 FQNEAQ (reference sequence). CDR3 sequence: CASSLDTQTTGDLFF. The CDR3 nucleotides read TGTGCCAGCAGCTTGGATACACAAACAACCGGGGACCTGTTTTTT.

A remark on this clonotype: As the CDR3 is not closed by the conserved phenylalanine or tryptophan, this likely results from a read error. The CDR3 protein is CSVEGQGQWEQFL. The CDR3 DNA reads as TGCAGCGTTGAAGGACAGGGCCAGTGGGAGCAGTTCTTG. V and J are TRBV29-1 and TRBJ2-1; 7 nucleotides align to TRBD1. The length of the CDR3 is 13 residues. CDR1 and CDR2 from the germline V gene are SQVTM and ANQGSEA. With 1 base clipped from V and 10 bases from J, the junction kept 7 bases outside the gene matches.

This clonotype has just a few counts. V and J are TRBV28 and TRBJ2-5, with 7 bases identical to TRBD1. The V and J ends lost 7 bases and 2 bases, in that order; junction bases with no gene match: 10. Germline V gene sequence: CDR1 MDHEN, CDR2 SYDVKM. This CDR3 is built from 15 residues. The CDR3 is CASTRDSARQETQYF. CDR3 nucleotide sequence: TGTGCCAGCACCAGGGACAGCGCGAGGCAAGAGACCCAGTACTTC.

This clonotype has a count of ten or more. The chain carries TRBV7-2 and TRBJ2-7, with TRBD2 matching over 7 bases. The V gene end was trimmed by 6 bases and the J gene end by 2 bases; junction bases not matched to a gene: 7. Per the germline V gene, CDR1 is SGHTA and CDR2 is FQGNSA. This CDR3 is built from 14 residues. The CDR3 region is CASREGGGTYEQYF. The CDR3 DNA reads as TGTGCCAGCAGGGAGGGCGGGGGTACCTACGAGCAGTACTTC.

The chain recombines TRBV24-1 with TRBJ1-1, with a possible D match to TRBD1 (6 bases). V shed 10 bases and J shed 5 bases, with 10 bases lying between them. CDR1 KGHDR and CDR2 SFDVKD come from the germline V gene. The CDR3 covers 11 residues. The CDR3: CATKQGTEAFF. The CDR3 nucleotides read TGTGCCACTAAACAGGGAACTGAAGCTTTCTTT.

The chain recombines TRBV7-2 with TRBJ2-5; 7 nucleotides align to TRBD2. J lost 6 bases, V lost 3 bases, and 4 bases had no gene match. The CDR3 loop spans 13 amino acids. Germline assignment: CDR1 SGHTA and CDR2 FQGNSA. CDR3 bases: TGTGCCAGCAGCTTTACGGGGGGACAGACCCAGTACTTC. It is translated as CASSFTGGQTQYF.

This clonotype was seen more than once but under ten times. V and J are TRBV7-9 and TRBJ2-7; tentative D call: TRBD1 (5 bases). The CDR3 contains 14 residues. V lost 5 bases and J lost 9, with 20 bases in between. From germline, CDR1 is SEHNR and CDR2 FQNEAQ (reference sequence). The CDR3 loop is CASSPVGQLRGQYV. Here the CDR3 DNA reads TGTGCCAGCAGCCCGGTGGGGCAGCTACGAGGGCAGTACGTC.